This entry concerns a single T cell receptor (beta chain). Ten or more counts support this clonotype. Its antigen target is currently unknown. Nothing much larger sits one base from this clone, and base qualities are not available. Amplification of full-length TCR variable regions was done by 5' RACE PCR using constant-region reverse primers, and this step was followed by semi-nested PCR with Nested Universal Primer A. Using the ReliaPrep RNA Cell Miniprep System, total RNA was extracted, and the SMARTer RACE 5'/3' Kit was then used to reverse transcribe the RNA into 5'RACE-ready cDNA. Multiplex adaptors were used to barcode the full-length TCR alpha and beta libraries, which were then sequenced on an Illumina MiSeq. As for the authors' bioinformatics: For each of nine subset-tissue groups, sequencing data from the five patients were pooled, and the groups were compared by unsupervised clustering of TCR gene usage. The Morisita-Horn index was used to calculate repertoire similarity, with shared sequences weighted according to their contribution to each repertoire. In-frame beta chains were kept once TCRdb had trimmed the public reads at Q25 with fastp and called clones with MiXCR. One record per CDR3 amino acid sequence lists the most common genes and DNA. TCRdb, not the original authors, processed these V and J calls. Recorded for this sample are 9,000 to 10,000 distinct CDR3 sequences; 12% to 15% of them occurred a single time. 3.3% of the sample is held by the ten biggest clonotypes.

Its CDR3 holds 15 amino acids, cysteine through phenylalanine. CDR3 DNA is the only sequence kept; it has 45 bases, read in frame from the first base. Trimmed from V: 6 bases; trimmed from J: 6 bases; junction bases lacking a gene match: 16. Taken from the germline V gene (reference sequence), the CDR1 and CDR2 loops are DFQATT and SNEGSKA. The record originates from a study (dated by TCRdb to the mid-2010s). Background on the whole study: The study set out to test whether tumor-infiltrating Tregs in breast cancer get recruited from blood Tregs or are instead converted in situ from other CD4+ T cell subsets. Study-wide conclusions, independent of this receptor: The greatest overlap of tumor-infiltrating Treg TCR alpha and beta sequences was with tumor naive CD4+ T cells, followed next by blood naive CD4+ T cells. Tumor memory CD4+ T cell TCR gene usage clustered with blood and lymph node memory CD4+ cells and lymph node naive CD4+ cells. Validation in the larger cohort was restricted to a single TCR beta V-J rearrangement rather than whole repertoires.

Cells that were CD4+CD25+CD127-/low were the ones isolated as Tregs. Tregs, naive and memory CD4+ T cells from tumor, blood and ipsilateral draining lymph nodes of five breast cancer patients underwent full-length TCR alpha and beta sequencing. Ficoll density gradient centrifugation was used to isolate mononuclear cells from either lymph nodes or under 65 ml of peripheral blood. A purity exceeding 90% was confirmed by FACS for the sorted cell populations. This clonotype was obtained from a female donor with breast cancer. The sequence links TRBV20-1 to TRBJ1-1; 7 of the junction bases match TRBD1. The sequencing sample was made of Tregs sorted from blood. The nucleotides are TGCAGTGCCAAGGAGGCCTTTAGGGGGCTCTCTGAAGCTTTCTTT. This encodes CSAKEAFRGLSEAFF.